The 8 T cell receptor beta chains given below trace back to one sample, sequenced in a study of identical twins. TCRdb recomputed calls from the 5' RACE reads with MiXCR, one row per CDR3 protein. Of about 690,000 distinct CDR3 sequences in the sample, 5.5% to 6.5% were seen once. Material for sequencing was naive T cells sorted from blood. These receptors all stem from a man younger than 35 in good health.

This clonotype has a count of ten or more. This rearrangement joins TRBV5-1 to TRBJ2-7, with unresolved D. The CDR3 is made up of 14 amino acids. The germline V and J ends were trimmed by 0 bases and 4 bases, with 11 bases remaining between them. Germline CDR1 is SGHRS and CDR2 is YFSETQ. The chain's CDR3 is CASSLALDGYEQYF. In nucleotides, the CDR3 is TGCGCCAGCAGCTTGGCATTGGACGGGTACGAGCAGTACTTC.

This clonotype appeared many times. The CDR3 DNA reads TGTGCCAGCAGCGTGGAGACAGGGCCGGAGCAGTTCTTC. Residues: CASSVETGPEQFF. The chain combines TRBV9 with TRBJ2-1; TRBD1 aligns across 7 bases. The CDR3 has 13 amino acids. J lost 10 bases, V lost 2 bases, and 6 bases had no gene match. Germline assignment: CDR1 SGDLS and CDR2 YYNGEE.

This clonotype came up many times. The rearrangement uses TRBV7-9 and TRBJ2-1, with TRBD2 as a possible D gene (5 bases). This CDR3 has 13 residues. The V end lost 8 bases, the J end lost 3 bases, and 11 bases lay between the germline ends. Germline values: CDR1 SEHNR, CDR2 FQNEAQ (reference sequence). The CDR3 sequence is CASVGVVYNEQFF. CDR3 in DNA: TGTGCCAGCGTCGGGGTGGTCTACAATGAGCAGTTCTTC.

This clonotype was counted many times. The V call is TRBV5-6, the J call TRBJ2-2; no clear D. V was clipped by 1 base and J by 3 bases, with 4 bases between them. The CDR3 consists of 13 residues. The germline CDR1 and CDR2 sequences are SGHDT and YYEEEE. The CDR3 region has the DNA TGTGCCAGCAGCTTGTTGGACACCGGGGAGCTGTTTTTT. Its translation is CASSLLDTGELFF.

This clonotype has just one count. V gene TRBV18 combines with J gene TRBJ1-1; D gene ambiguous. Looked up from germline, CDR1 is KGHSH and CDR2 is LQKENI. The CDR3 contains 16 residues. Between the trimmed V and J ends, which lost 3 bases and 0 bases, there was a span of 14 bases. The DNA for the CDR3 is TGTGCCAGCTCACCGGCCGGACGGAAGATGAACACTGAAGCTTTCTTT. Amino acids: CASSPAGRKMNTEAFF.

The CDR3 DNA is TGTGCCAGCTCGGACAGGGTGGGCAATCAGCCCCAGCATTTT. It codes for CASSDRVGNQPQHF. V gene TRBV7-8 combines with J gene TRBJ1-5, with TRBD1 matching 8 bases. Germline V gene sequence: CDR1 SGHVS, CDR2 FQNEAQ. The J segment lost 2 bases and the V segment lost 8 bases, leaving 5 bases of the junction unmatched. CDR3 length: 14 amino acids.

A few counts support this clonotype. J is TRBJ2-2 and V is TRBV19; 7 nucleotides match TRBD1. CDR3 length: 14 residues. Germline CDR1 and CDR2: LNHDA and SQIVND (reference sequence). Trimming removed 5 bases from V and 8 bases from J; junction bases left unmatched: 8. CDR3 in DNA: TGTGCCAGTAGTGCAACACCGGGACAGGGGGAGCTGTTTTTT. Protein product: CASSATPGQGELFF. Complete variable domain (other parts from reference TRBV19 and TRBJ2-2): DGGITQSPKYLFRKEGQNVTLSCEQNLNHDAMYWYRQDPGQGLRLIYYSQIVNDFQKGDIAEGYSVSREKKESFPLTVTSAQKNPTAFYLCASSATPGQGELFFGEGSRLTVL.

Many counts were recorded for this clonotype. The rearrangement joins TRBV11-2 to TRBJ2-3, with D tentatively TRBD2 (5 bases). Trimming left V 5 bases short and J 3 bases short, with 15 bases between. The CDR3 covers 15 residues. Germline V gene lookup returns CDR1 SGHAT and CDR2 FQNNGV. CDR3 bases: TGTGCCAGCAGCCGGGGTGGGAGTTTGACAGATACGCAGTATTTT. Translated: CASSRGGSLTDTQYF.